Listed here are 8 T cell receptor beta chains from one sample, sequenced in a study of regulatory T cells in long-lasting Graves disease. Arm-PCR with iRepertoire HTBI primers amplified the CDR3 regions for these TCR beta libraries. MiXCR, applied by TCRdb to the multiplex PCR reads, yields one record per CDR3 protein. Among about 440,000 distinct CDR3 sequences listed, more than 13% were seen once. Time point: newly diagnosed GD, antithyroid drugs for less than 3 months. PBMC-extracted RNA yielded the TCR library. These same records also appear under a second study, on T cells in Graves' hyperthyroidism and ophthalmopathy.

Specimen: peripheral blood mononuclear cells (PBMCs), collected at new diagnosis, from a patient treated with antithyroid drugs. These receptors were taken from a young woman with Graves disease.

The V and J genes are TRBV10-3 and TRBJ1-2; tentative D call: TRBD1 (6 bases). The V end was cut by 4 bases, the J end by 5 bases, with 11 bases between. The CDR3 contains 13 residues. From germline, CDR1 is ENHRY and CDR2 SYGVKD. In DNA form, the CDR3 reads TGTGCCATCAGTGTGGGCCAGGGGTATGGCTACACCTTC. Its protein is CAISVGQGYGYTF.

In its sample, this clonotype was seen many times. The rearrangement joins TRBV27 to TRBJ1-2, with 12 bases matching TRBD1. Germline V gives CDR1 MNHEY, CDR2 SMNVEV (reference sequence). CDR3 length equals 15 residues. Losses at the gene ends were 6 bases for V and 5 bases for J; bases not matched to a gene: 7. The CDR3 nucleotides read TGTGCCAGCAGCGCCGGGACAGGGGGCGGGTATGGCTACACCTTC. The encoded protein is CASSAGTGGGYGYTF.

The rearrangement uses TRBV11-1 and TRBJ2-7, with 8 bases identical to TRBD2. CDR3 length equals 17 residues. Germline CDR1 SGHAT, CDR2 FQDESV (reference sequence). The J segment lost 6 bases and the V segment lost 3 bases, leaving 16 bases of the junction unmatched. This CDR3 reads CASSFGPRGLAGGEQYF. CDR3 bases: TGTGCCAGCAGCTTTGGTCCGCGAGGACTAGCTGGTGGCGAGCAGTACTTC.

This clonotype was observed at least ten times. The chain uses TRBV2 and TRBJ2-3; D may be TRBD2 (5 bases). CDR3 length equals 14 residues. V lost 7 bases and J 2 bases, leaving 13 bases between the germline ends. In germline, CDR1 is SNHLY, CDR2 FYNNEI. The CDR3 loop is CASNFGVDTDTQYF. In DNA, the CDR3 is TGTGCCAGCAATTTCGGGGTCGACACAGATACGCAGTATTTT.

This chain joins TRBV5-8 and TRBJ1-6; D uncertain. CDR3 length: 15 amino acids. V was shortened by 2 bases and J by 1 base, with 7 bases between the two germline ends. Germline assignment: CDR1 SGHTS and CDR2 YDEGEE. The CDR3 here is CASSFKGSYNSPLHF. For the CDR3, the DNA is TGTGCCAGCAGCTTTAAGGGTTCCTATAATTCACCCCTCCACTTT.

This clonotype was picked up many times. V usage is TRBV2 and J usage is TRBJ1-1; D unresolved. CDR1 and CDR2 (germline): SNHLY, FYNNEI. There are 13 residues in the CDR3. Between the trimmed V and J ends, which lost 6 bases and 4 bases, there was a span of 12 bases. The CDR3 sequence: CASRKSGSTEAFF. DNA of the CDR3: TGTGCCAGCAGGAAGTCCGGGTCCACTGAAGCTTTCTTT.

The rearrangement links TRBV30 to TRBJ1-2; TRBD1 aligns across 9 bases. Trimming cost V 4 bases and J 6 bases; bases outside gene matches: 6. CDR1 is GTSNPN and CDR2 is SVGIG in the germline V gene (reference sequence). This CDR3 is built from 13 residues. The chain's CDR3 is CAWTTGGAHGYTF. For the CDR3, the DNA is TGTGCCTGGACTACAGGGGGCGCCCATGGCTACACCTTC.

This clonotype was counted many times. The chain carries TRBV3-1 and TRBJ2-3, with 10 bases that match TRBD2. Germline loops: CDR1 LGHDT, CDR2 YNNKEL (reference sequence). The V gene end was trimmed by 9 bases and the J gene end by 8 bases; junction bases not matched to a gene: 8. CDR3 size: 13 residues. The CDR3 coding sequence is TGTGCCAGTGAAGCGGGAGGGCCCCCTACGCAGTATTTT. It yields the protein CASEAGGPPTQYF.